This T cell receptor beta chain is drawn from a study of T cell repertoires in cytomegalovirus infection. Overall study context: Public TCR beta signatures indicated both CMV infection and matching HLA type. Study-wide results and limits: The study identified carriers of CMV plus the relevant HLA from cumulative public TCR beta family frequency.

This clonotype was detected many times. Its specificity is not known. The CDR3 has 14 amino acids. Germline values: CDR1 LGHDT, CDR2 YNNKEL (reference sequence). V shed 3 bases, J shed 4 bases, and the junction held 3 bases outside the gene matches. Via MiXCR, TCRdb re-called the reads, giving one row per CDR3 protein. The sample shows under 150,000 distinct CDR3 sequences, 7.5% to 9% of them seen only once. The TCR originated in a human donor in good health (CMV status not recorded). Some clones in this sample may be carry-over from other donors' samples. Sequencing was carried out using PBMCs. This chain links TRBV3-1 with TRBJ2-7, with 10 bases identical to TRBD1. The CDR3 nucleotides are TGTGCCAGCAGCCATTTGGACAGGGGGTACGAGCAGTACTTC. Residues: CASSHLDRGYEQYF.